These 19 T cell receptor beta chains were sequenced from one sample in a study of blood T cells in healthy people across ages. A second PCR, run for about 6 to 12 cycles, used a sample-barcoded 5' primer plus a J-beta primer mix. TCRdb re-called the 5' RACE reads through MiXCR, storing one row per CDR3 protein. The sample shows fewer than 800,000 distinct CDR3 sequences, about 34% of them seen only once. Material for sequencing was blood. The source of these receptors is an elderly woman in good health.

Turning to this clonotype: A much larger clone sits a single nucleotide away, making a read error possible. The gene calls are TRBV24-1 and TRBJ2-1; no reliable D call. The J call may be faulty, since TRBJ2-7 better matches the DNA end. Germline V gene lookup returns CDR1 KGHDR and CDR2 SFDVKD. The CDR3 consists of 14 residues. CDR3 in amino acids: CATGVVQTYNEQYF. The CDR3 nucleotides are TGTGCCACCGGCGTCGTGCAGACCTACAATGAGCAGTACTTC.

This clonotype showed up many times. CDR3 sequence reads: CASSPRTSGAYNEQFF. As DNA, the CDR3 is TGCGCCAGCAGCCCAAGGACTAGCGGGGCCTACAATGAGCAGTTCTTC. The chain links TRBV5-1 to TRBJ2-1, with TRBD2 identical over 12 bases. The germline gives CDR1 SGHRS, CDR2 YFSETQ. V shed 4 bases, J shed 2 bases, and the junction held 4 bases outside the gene matches. There are 16 residues in the CDR3. Combining the CDR3 with reference TRBV5-1 and TRBJ2-1 gives the whole variable domain KAGVTQTPRYLIKTRGQQVTLSCSPISGHRSVSWYQQTPGQGLQFLFEYFSETQRNKGNFPGRFSGRQFSNSRSEMNVSTLELGDSALYLCASSPRTSGAYNEQFFGPGTRLTVL.

This clonotype was detected only once. V gene TRBV20-1 combines with J gene TRBJ2-1, with 7 bases lining up with TRBD1. The CDR3 has 14 amino acids. Trimming at V came to 6 bases and at J to 6 bases, leaving 11 bases not matched to a gene. Germline CDR1 is DFQATT and CDR2 is SNEGSKA (reference sequence). CDR3 protein: CSARPPAGGNEQFF. CDR3 sequence (DNA): TGCAGTGCCAGACCCCCAGCAGGGGGCAATGAGCAGTTCTTC.

On this clonotype itself: A read error may be the cause here, since a much bigger clone is one base away. This rearrangement joins TRBV12-3 or TRBV12-4 to TRBJ1-2, with TRBD1 matching over 7 bases. V trimming: 5 bases; J trimming: 7 bases; junction bases outside the gene matches: 7. There are 13 residues in the CDR3. CDR3 nucleotide sequence: TGTGCCAGCAGTGTACAGGGGTCCTGTGGCTACACCTTC. Translated, it gives CASSVQGSCGYTF.

This clonotype was counted at least ten times. The rearrangement uses TRBV5-5 and TRBJ1-5; D might be TRBD1 (5 bases). V was trimmed by 4 bases and J by 7 bases, leaving 24 bases between them. CDR1 SGHKS and CDR2 YYEKEE come from the germline V gene (reference sequence). This CDR3 has 17 residues. The CDR3 sequence: CASSAVPSTAGGQPQHF. For the CDR3, the DNA is TGTGCCAGCAGCGCGGTCCCTTCGACAGCGGGGGGACAGCCCCAGCATTTT.

This clonotype was counted ten times or more. The CDR3 DNA sequence: TGTGCCAGCAGTGAAGCCGGCAGGGCAACCTACGAGCAGTACTTC. It specifies CASSEAGRATYEQYF. The chain uses TRBV6-1 and TRBJ2-7; D is possibly TRBD1 (5 bases). CDR1 is MNHNS, CDR2 SASEGT, per germline. This CDR3 region has 15 residues. V shed 0 bases and J shed 2 bases, with 11 bases lying between them.

This clonotype was counted at least ten times. V is TRBV7-9 and J is TRBJ2-7; perhaps TRBD2 as D (5 bases). V gave up 0 bases and J gave up 0 bases, with 12 bases separating them. Germline-derived CDR1 and CDR2 are SEHNR and FQNEAQ (reference sequence). The CDR3 has 16 residues. As DNA, the CDR3 is TGTGCCAGCAGCTTAGCGAGGCGGGCAGCCTCCTACGAGCAGTACTTC. The encoded protein is CASSLARRAASYEQYF.

The chain employs TRBV24-1 and TRBJ2-3; 10 nucleotides agree with TRBD2. V was pared by 4 bases and J by 2 bases, with 2 bases of the junction left unmatched. The CDR3 extends over 15 amino acids. Germline CDR1 and CDR2: KGHDR and SFDVKD. In nucleotides, the CDR3 is TGTGCCACCAGTGAAGCGGGGGGGATCACAGATACGCAGTATTTT. Amino acid sequence: CATSEAGGITDTQYF.

This clonotype was observed many times. The chain uses TRBV5-6 and TRBJ2-1; 8 nucleotides match TRBD2. After removal of 3 bases from V and 0 bases from J, the junction contained 2 bases not matched to a gene. Germline values: CDR1 SGHDT, CDR2 YYEEEE. The CDR3 consists of 15 residues. Here the CDR3 reads CASSWAGGSYNEQFF. CDR3 DNA sequence: TGTGCCAGCAGCTGGGCGGGGGGCTCCTACAATGAGCAGTTCTTC. Looking up the rest from reference TRBV5-6 and TRBJ2-1 gives the full variable domain: DAGVTQSPTHLIKTRGQQVTLRCSPKSGHDTVSWYQQALGQGPQFIFQYYEEEERQRGNFPDRFSGHQFPNYSSELNVNALLLGDSALYLCASSWAGGSYNEQFFGPGTRLTVL.

This chain links TRBV6-5 with TRBJ1-4; D ambiguous. This CDR3 comprises 17 residues. Germline V gene lookup returns CDR1 MNHEY and CDR2 SVGAGI. V lost 2 bases and J 2 bases, leaving 15 bases between the germline ends. The CDR3 loop reads CASSYGVLKATNEKLFF. DNA of the CDR3: TGTGCCAGCAGTTACGGGGTTCTGAAGGCGACTAATGAAAAACTGTTTTTT.

This clonotype was observed a few times. The rearrangement joins TRBV2 to TRBJ1-5; D is undetermined. The CDR3 is 14 amino acids. V was trimmed by 6 bases and J by 3 bases, leaving 12 bases between them. Germline values: CDR1 SNHLY, CDR2 FYNNEI. CDR3 DNA: TGTGCCAGCAGCCCCCCCCGGGACAATCAGCCCCAGCATTTT. Protein product: CASSPPRDNQPQHF.

The chain links TRBV7-2 to TRBJ2-1; 7 bases match TRBD2. Germline V CDR1 and CDR2: SGHTA, FQGNSA. This CDR3 has 15 amino acids. J lost 8 bases, V lost 5 bases, and 12 bases had no gene match. For the CDR3, the DNA is TGTGCCAGCAGCCCGCGGGTGGGGCGGGAGTATGAGCAGTTCTTC. Protein: CASSPRVGREYEQFF.

Many counts were recorded for this clonotype. This rearrangement joins TRBV20-1 to TRBJ2-1, with D perhaps TRBD2 (6 bases). Germline V lookup: CDR1 DFQATT, CDR2 SNEGSKA (reference sequence). The CDR3 totals 15 residues. Trimming stripped 2 bases from V and 5 bases from J, with 16 bases between. CDR3 sequence: CSARLAGLTHNEQFF. In DNA form, the CDR3 reads TGCAGTGCTAGACTCGCAGGACTAACCCACAATGAGCAGTTCTTC.

Turning to this clonotype: At one of its ends the junction is not consistent with the germline gene, which may arise from a read error. V is TRBV29-1 and J is TRBJ1-2; tentative D call: TRBD1 (6 bases). Germline V gene lookup returns CDR1 SQVTM and CDR2 ANQGSEA. This CDR3 contains 16 residues. CDR3 sequence reads: CSVEDRPDKTAYGYTF. As DNA, the CDR3 is TGCAGCGTCGAAGACAGGCCCGATAAAACGGCTTATGGCTACACCTTC.

This clonotype has at least ten counts. This chain links TRBV6-1 with TRBJ2-3; D is unclear. This CDR3 contains 15 residues. Trimming took 1 base from V and 0 from J, leaving 8 bases between them. Germline V gene data show CDR1 as MNHNS and CDR2 as SASEGT. The DNA for the CDR3 is TGTGCCAGCAGTGAAGTGGGCAGTAGCACAGATACGCAGTATTTT. Translation gives CASSEVGSSTDTQYF.

This chain connects TRBV3-1 to TRBJ2-1, with D possibly being TRBD2 (6 bases). Germline loops: CDR1 LGHDT, CDR2 YNNKEL (reference sequence). The CDR3 is made up of 16 amino acids. V lost 0 bases to trimming and J lost 2 bases, with 11 bases between them. CDR3 sequence: CASSQDSAGTYNEQFF. The DNA of the CDR3 is TGTGCCAGCAGCCAAGATAGTGCGGGGACCTACAATGAGCAGTTCTTC.

The chain couples TRBV20-1 to TRBJ1-2; TRBD1 matches at 10 bases. With 6 bases clipped from V and 5 bases from J, the junction kept 9 bases outside the gene matches. The CDR3 runs to 14 residues. CDR1 and CDR2 from the germline V gene are DFQATT and SNEGSKA (reference sequence). CDR3 region: CSAVDRGLGYGYTF. Written as DNA, the CDR3 is TGCAGTGCCGTAGACAGGGGGCTGGGGTATGGCTACACCTTC.

This clonotype has more than one count but fewer than ten. This chain joins TRBV3-1 and TRBJ2-2; D remains unclear. CDR1 LGHDT and CDR2 YNNKEL come from the germline V gene (reference sequence). V lost 1 base and J 3 bases, leaving 6 bases between the germline ends. The CDR3 runs to 14 residues. The CDR3 is CASSQGPHTGELFF. DNA for the CDR3: TGTGCCAGCAGCCAAGGACCCCACACCGGGGAGCTGTTTTTT.

Many counts were recorded for this clonotype. V and J are TRBV3-1 and TRBJ1-4, with D perhaps matching TRBD1 (6 bases). V lost 3 bases, J lost 8 bases, and 13 bases lay in between. Germline values: CDR1 LGHDT, CDR2 YNNKEL (reference sequence). The CDR3 runs 14 residues. The CDR3 DNA reads as TGTGCCAGCAGCCACGGGGGACATGGAGAAAAACTGTTTTTT. Translating gives CASSHGGHGEKLFF. The full variable domain, completed using reference TRBV3-1 and TRBJ1-4, is DTAVSQTPKYLVTQMGNDKSIKCEQNLGHDTMYWYKQDSKKFLKIMFSYNNKELIINETVPNRFSPKSPDKAHLNLHINSLELGDSAVYFCASSHGGHGEKLFFGSGTQLSVL.